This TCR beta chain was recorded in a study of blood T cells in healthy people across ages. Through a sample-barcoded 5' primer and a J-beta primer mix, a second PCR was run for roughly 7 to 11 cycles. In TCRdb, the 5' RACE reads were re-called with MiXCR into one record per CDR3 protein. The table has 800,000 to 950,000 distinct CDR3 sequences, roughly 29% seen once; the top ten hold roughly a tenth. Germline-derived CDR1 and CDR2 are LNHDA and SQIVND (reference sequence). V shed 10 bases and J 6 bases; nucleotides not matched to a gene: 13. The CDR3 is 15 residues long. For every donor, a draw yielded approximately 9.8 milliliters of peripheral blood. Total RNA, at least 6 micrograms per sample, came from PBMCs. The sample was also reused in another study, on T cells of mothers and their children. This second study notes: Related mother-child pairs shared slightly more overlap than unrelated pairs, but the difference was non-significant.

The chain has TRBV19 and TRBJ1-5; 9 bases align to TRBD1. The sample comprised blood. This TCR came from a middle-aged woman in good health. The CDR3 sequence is CATRTGVGNVQPQHF. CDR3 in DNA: TGTGCCACCAGGACAGGGGTCGGAAACGTTCAGCCCCAGCATTTT.